The 10 T cell receptor beta chains below come from one sample, sequenced in a study of blood T cell repertoires in COVID-19 (dated by TCRdb to the early 2020s). The library relied on the immunoSEQ multiplex PCR assay. In TCRdb, the immuneACCESS table is reduced to in-frame sequences with V and J assigned. These tables do not hold every clone; where another copy was compared, an unresolved V gene accounts for under half, and the others remain unexplained. The sample table lists approximately 70,000 clones, 80% to 95% of them with a count of one. The ten biggest clones cover 4.8% of the sample. The sample consisted of peripheral blood. These receptors all stem from a woman in her sixties with active COVID-19.

The rearrangement joins TRBV5-1 to TRBJ2-7; tentative D call: TRBD1 (5 bases). CDR1 and CDR2 (germline): SGHRS, YFSETQ. There are 15 residues in the CDR3. Trimming removed 0 bases from V and 3 bases from J, with 13 bases in between. CDR3 residues: CASSLAADSNYEQYF. CDR3 in DNA: TGCGCCAGCAGCTTGGCCGCCGACAGTAACTACGAGCAGTACTTC.

The V and J genes are TRBV27 and TRBJ1-3; D is undetermined. This CDR3 is built from 13 residues. The germline V gene has CDR1 MNHEY and CDR2 SMNVEV (reference sequence). V lost 2 bases and J lost 4, with 6 bases in between. CDR3 coding DNA: TGTGCCAGCAGTTTAAGTACAGGAAACACCATATATTTT. Amino acids: CASSLSTGNTIYF.

The chain carries TRBV6-2 or TRBV6-3 and TRBJ1-4; D may be TRBD1 (5 bases). V was cut by 0 bases and J by 6 bases, with 11 bases left in between. The germline V gene has CDR1 MNHEY and CDR2 SVGEGT. The CDR3 has 15 amino acids. CDR3 amino acids: CASSYSGLPHEKLFF. The CDR3 DNA sequence: TGTGCCAGCAGTTACTCGGGGCTACCACATGAAAAACTGTTTTTT.

This clone was counted once. The chain recombines TRBV2 with TRBJ2-3, with 9 positions matching TRBD2. Per the germline V gene, CDR1 is SNHLY and CDR2 is FYNNEI. The CDR3 length is 16 residues. V shed 6 bases and J 4 bases; nucleotides not matched to a gene: 11. DNA for the CDR3: TGTGCCAGCAGCGCTGAGGCGGGGGGGGTCGCAGATACGCAGTATTTT. It specifies CASSAEAGGVADTQYF. Using reference TRBV2 and TRBJ2-3 for the parts outside the CDR3, the full variable domain is EPEVTQTPSHQVTQMGQEVILRCVPISNHLYFYWYRQILGQKVEFLVSFYNNEISEKSEIFDDQFSVERPDGSNFTLKIRSTKLEDSAMYFCASSAEAGGVADTQYFGPGTRLTVL.

V usage is TRBV4-2 and J usage is TRBJ2-7, with a possible D match to TRBD2 (5 bases). This CDR3 region has 13 residues. The V gene lost 1 base and the J gene lost 2 bases, with 6 bases spanning the gap. Germline V lookup: CDR1 LGHNA, CDR2 YNFKEQ. The CDR3 reads CASSQVGAYEQYF. For the CDR3, the DNA is TGTGCCAGCAGCCAAGTCGGGGCCTACGAGCAGTACTTC.

This chain links TRBV29-1 with TRBJ2-5; 13 bases match TRBD2. In germline, CDR1 is SQVTM, CDR2 ANQGSEA. The CDR3 extends over 15 amino acids. Losses at the gene ends were 2 bases for V and 4 bases for J; bases not matched to a gene: 4. Here the CDR3 DNA reads TGCAGCGTTGAAAGACTAGCGGGAGGAGGAGAGACCCAGTACTTC. Protein sequence: CSVERLAGGGETQYF.

This chain connects TRBV7-9 to TRBJ2-1; possible D gene TRBD2, 6 bases. In germline, CDR1 is SEHNR, CDR2 FQNEAQ (reference sequence). This CDR3 contains 14 residues. V lost 3 bases to trimming and J lost 3 bases, with 9 bases between them. The chain's CDR3 is CASSFSGSYNEQFF. The CDR3 coding sequence is TGTGCCAGCAGCTTCTCCGGGAGCTACAATGAGCAGTTCTTC.

The rearrangement joins TRBV3-1 (or the pseudogene TRBV3-2) to TRBJ2-1, with 11 bases matching TRBD2. V dropped 4 bases and J dropped 6; count of bases not matched to a gene: 14. Germline V gene data show CDR1 as LGHDT and CDR2 as YNNKEL (reference sequence). The CDR3 spans 18 residues. The CDR3 region is CASSPRRTSGFSVNEQFF. The CDR3 coding sequence is TGTGCCAGCAGCCCACGGCGGACTAGCGGGTTTTCAGTCAATGAGCAGTTCTTC.

The chain couples TRBV2 to TRBJ2-1; D is unresolved. In germline, CDR1 is SNHLY, CDR2 FYNNEI. V was cut by 7 bases and J by 0 bases, with 16 bases left in between. The CDR3 length is 16 residues. The chain's CDR3 is CASTPQGGGSYNEQFF. CDR3 coding DNA: TGTGCCAGCACGCCGCAAGGCGGCGGCTCCTACAATGAGCAGTTCTTC.

This clone appeared once. The rearrangement joins TRBV5-1 to TRBJ2-7; TRBD2 matches at 9 bases. Germline V gives CDR1 SGHRS, CDR2 YFSETQ. The CDR3 sequence is 14 residues long. The V and J ends lost 0 bases and 3 bases, in that order; junction bases with no gene match: 1. As DNA, the CDR3 is TGCGCCAGCAGCTTGGCGACTAGCGGCTACGAGCAGTACTTC. Amino acid sequence: CASSLATSGYEQYF. Drawing the rest from reference TRBV5-1 and TRBJ2-7, the complete variable domain is KAGVTQTPRYLIKTRGQQVTLSCSPISGHRSVSWYQQTPGQGLQFLFEYFSETQRNKGNFPGRFSGRQFSNSRSEMNVSTLELGDSALYLCASSLATSGYEQYFGPGTRLTVT.